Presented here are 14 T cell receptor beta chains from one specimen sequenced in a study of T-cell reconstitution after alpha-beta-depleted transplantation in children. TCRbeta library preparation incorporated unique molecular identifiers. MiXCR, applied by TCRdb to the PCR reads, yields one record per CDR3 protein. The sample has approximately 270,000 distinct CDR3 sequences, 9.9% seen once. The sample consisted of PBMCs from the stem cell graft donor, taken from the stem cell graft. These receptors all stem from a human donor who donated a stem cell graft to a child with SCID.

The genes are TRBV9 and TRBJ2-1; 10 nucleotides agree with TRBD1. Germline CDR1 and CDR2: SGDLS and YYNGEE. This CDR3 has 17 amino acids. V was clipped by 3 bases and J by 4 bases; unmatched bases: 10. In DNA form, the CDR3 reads TGTGCCAGCAGCGCCGAACGGGACAGGGGAACATACAATGAGCAGTTCTTC. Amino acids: CASSAERDRGTYNEQFF.

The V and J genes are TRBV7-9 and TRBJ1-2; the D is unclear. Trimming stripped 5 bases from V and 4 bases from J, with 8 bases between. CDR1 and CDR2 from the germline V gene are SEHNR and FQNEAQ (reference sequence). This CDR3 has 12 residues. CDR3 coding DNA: TGTGCCAGCAGCAAGGGCACCTATGGCTACACCTTC. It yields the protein CASSKGTYGYTF.

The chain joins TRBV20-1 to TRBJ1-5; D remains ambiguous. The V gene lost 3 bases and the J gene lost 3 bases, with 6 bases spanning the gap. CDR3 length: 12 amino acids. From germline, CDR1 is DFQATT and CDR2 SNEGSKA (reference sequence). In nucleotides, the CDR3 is TGCAGTGCTAGGGCCTTCAATCAGCCCCAGCATTTT. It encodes CSARAFNQPQHF.

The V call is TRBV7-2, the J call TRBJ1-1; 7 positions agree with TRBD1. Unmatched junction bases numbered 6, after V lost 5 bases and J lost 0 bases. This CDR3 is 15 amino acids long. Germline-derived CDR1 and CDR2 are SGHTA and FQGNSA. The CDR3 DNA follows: TGTGCCAGCAGCGTCCGGGACAGAGTGAACACTGAAGCTTTCTTT. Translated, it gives CASSVRDRVNTEAFF.

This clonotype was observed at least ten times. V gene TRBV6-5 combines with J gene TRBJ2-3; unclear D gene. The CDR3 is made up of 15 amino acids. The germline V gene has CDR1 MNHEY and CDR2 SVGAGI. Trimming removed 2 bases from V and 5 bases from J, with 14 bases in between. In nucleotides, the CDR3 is TGTGCCAGCAGTTACCCGACACCCGGTGGAGATACGCAGTATTTT. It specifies CASSYPTPGGDTQYF.

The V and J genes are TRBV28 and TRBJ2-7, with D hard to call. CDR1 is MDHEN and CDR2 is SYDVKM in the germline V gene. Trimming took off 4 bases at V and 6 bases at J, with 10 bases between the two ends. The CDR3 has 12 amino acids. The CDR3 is CASSSNVREQYF. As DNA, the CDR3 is TGTGCCAGCAGTTCAAACGTTCGCGAGCAGTACTTC.

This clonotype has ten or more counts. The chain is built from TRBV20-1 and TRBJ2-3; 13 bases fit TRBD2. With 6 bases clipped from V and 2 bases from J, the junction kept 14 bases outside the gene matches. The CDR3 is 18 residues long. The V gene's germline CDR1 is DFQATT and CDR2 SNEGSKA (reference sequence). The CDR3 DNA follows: TGCAGTGCATGGAATCTCGGGACTAGCGGGGCAAACACAGATACGCAGTATTTT. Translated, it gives CSAWNLGTSGANTDTQYF.

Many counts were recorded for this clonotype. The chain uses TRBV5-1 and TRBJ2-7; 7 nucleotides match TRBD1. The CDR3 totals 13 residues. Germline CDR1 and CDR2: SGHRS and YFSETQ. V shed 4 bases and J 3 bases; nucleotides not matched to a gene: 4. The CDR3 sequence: CASSPDRDYEQYF. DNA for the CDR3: TGCGCCAGCAGCCCCGACAGGGACTACGAGCAGTACTTC.

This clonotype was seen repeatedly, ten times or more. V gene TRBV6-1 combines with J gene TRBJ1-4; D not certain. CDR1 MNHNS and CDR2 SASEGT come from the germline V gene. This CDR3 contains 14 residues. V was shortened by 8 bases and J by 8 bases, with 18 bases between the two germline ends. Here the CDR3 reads CASRGPAVGEKLFF. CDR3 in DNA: TGTGCCAGCCGTGGTCCGGCGGTTGGCGAAAAACTGTTTTTT.

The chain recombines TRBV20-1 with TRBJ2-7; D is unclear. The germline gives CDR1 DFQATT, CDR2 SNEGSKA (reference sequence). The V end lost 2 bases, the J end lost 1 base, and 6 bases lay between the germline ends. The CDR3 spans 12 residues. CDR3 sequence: CSARRSSYEQYF. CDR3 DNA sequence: TGCAGTGCTAGAAGGTCGTCCTACGAGCAGTACTTC.

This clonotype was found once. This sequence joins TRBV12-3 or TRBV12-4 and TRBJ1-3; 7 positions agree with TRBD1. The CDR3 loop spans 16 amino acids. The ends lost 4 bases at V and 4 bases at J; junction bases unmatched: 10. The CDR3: CASSSPDRVKGNTIYF. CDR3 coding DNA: TGTGCCAGCAGTTCGCCAGACAGGGTGAAAGGAAACACCATATATTTT.

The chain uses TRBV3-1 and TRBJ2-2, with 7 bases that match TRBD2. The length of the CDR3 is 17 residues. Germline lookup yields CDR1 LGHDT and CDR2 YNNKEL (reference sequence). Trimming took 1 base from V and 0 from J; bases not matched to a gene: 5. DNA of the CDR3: TGTGCCAGCAGCCAAGGGCCCGGGGGGTCGAACACCGGGGAGCTGTTTTTT. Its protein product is CASSQGPGGSNTGELFF.

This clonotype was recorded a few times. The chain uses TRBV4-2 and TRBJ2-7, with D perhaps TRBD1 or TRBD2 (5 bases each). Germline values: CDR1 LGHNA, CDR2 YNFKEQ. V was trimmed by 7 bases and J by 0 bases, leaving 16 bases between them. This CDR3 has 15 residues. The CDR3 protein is CASTPNRGSSYEQYF. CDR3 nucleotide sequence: TGTGCCAGCACCCCCAACCGGGGCTCCTCCTACGAGCAGTACTTC.

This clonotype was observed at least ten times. CDR3 DNA: TGTGCCAGCAGTTCTATCGGCCAATACGAGCAGTACTTC. Its protein product is CASSSIGQYEQYF. The chain combines TRBV28 with TRBJ2-7; D unclear. Germline assignment: CDR1 MDHEN and CDR2 SYDVKM. The CDR3 length is 13 residues. V was trimmed by 4 bases and J by 4 bases, leaving 11 bases between them.